These 27 T cell receptor beta chains were sequenced from one sample in a study of blood T cell repertoires in COVID-19. Produced via immunoSEQ multiplex PCR; TCRdb's table is partial and in-frame only. The sample shows around 100,000 clones, approximately 80% of them seen only once. The sample taken for sequencing was peripheral blood. The receptors shown here come from a human donor in a cohort sampled during active COVID-19.

This clone turned up a few times. This chain links TRBV28 with TRBJ2-1; TRBD2 is a possible D gene (5 bases). The germline CDR1 and CDR2 sequences are MDHEN and SYDVKM. With 4 bases removed from V and 8 bases from J, the gap between germline ends came to 18 bases. The CDR3 loop spans 15 amino acids. In nucleotides, the CDR3 is TGTGCCAGCAGTTCCCCGGCTAGCTGGCTTCATGAGCAGTTCTTC. Encoded protein: CASSSPASWLHEQFF.

This chain connects TRBV27 to TRBJ1-4; TRBD1 agrees at 10 bases. V shed 4 bases, J shed 8 bases, and the junction held 4 bases outside the gene matches. CDR1 and CDR2 (germline): MNHEY, SMNVEV (reference sequence). The CDR3 extends over 14 amino acids. The CDR3: CASSSTGGIEKLFF. DNA of the CDR3: TGTGCCAGCAGTTCGACAGGGGGCATCGAAAAACTGTTTTTT.

The CDR3 DNA sequence: TGTGCCAGCAGCTTAGTCGGCCGGGGAGGTTACAATGAGCAGTTCTTC. Translated, it gives CASSLVGRGGYNEQFF. This chain links TRBV7-2 with TRBJ2-1, with D maybe TRBD2 (6 bases). The CDR3 sequence is 16 residues long. The V end lost 1 base, the J end lost 4 bases, and 14 bases lay between the germline ends. Germline CDR1 reads SGHTA; CDR2 reads FQGNSA.

This clone has only one observation. The chain is built from TRBV11-2 and TRBJ2-7; weak D call: TRBD1 (5 bases). The CDR3 is 15 residues long. Germline V gene lookup returns CDR1 SGHAT and CDR2 FQNNGV. Between the trimmed V and J ends, which lost 0 bases and 3 bases, there was a span of 12 bases. This chain's CDR3 is CASSLDRQRGYEQYF. For the CDR3, the DNA is TGTGCCAGCAGCTTAGATAGACAGCGCGGCTACGAGCAGTACTTC. Filled out from reference TRBV11-2 and TRBJ2-7, the complete variable domain reads EAGVAQSPRYKIIEKRQSVAFWCNPISGHATLYWYQQILGQGPKLLIQFQNNGVVDDSQLPKDRFSAERLKGVDSTLKIQPAKLEDSAVYLCASSLDRQRGYEQYFGPGTRLTVT.

This clone was picked up a small number of times. J is TRBJ2-1 and V is TRBV9; D possibly corresponds to TRBD2 (6 bases). Trimming shortened V by 7 bases and J by 8 bases, and 16 bases separated the two germline ends. CDR3 length: 13 residues. CDR1 and CDR2 (germline): SGDLS, YYNGEE. CDR3 sequence (DNA): TGTGCCAGCGCTACCAGGTCGGGGGATGAGCAGTTCTTC. It is translated as CASATRSGDEQFF.

This clone was found once. The chain employs TRBV6-1 and TRBJ1-5; D is possibly TRBD1 (5 bases). The V end lost 2 bases, the J end lost 0 bases, and 17 bases lay between the germline ends. Per the germline V gene, CDR1 is MNHNS and CDR2 is SASEGT. The CDR3 consists of 18 residues. This CDR3 reads CASSERTGGFPSNQPQHF. DNA of the CDR3: TGTGCCAGCAGTGAAAGAACGGGGGGGTTCCCTAGCAATCAGCCCCAGCATTTT.

This rearrangement joins TRBV21-1 to TRBJ2-5; the tabulated D call, TRBD2, remains unverified against the DNA. TRBV21-1 is tagged as a pseudogene. CDR3 length: 14 residues. The CDR3 is CASTWTREQETQYF. In DNA, the CDR3 is TGTGCCAGCACCTGGACCCGGGAACAAGAGACCCAGTACTTC.

This chain uses TRBV11-3 with TRBJ2-3, with D unresolved. Germline CDR1 is SGHNT and CDR2 is YENEEA. The CDR3 is 13 residues long. Trimming pared 2 bases from V and 5 bases from J, leaving 8 bases between. The CDR3 bases are TGTGCCAGCAGCTTAACGCTAGTAGATACGCAGTATTTT. This translates into CASSLTLVDTQYF.

This clone came up a few times. The chain combines TRBV5-1 with TRBJ2-1; no clear D gene. The CDR3 runs to 13 residues. Germline CDR1 and CDR2: SGHRS and YFSETQ. V shed 3 bases and J shed 5 bases, with 9 bases lying between them. CDR3 region: CASSSKINNEQFF. CDR3 nucleotide sequence: TGCGCCAGCAGCTCTAAGATTAACAATGAGCAGTTCTTC.

The chain couples TRBV19 to TRBJ2-4; D is perhaps TRBD2 (8 bases). Trimming took off 4 bases at V and 7 bases at J, with 26 bases between the two ends. The CDR3 spans 18 residues. CDR1 and CDR2 (germline): LNHDA, SQIVND (reference sequence). The CDR3 nucleotides read TGTGCCAGTAGTACAGGGGGGCCAGCGGGAGCCCTAAGGAACATTCAGTACTTC. Translation gives CASSTGGPAGALRNIQYF.

This chain uses TRBV5-8 with TRBJ1-5; 7 nucleotides line up with TRBD1. J was trimmed by 4 bases and V by 4 bases; bases with no gene match: 11. This CDR3 region has 16 residues. The germline gives CDR1 SGHTS, CDR2 YDEGEE. CDR3 loop: CASSPRQGSWNQPQHF. In nucleotides, the CDR3 is TGTGCCAGCAGCCCAAGACAGGGTTCGTGGAATCAGCCCCAGCATTTT.

This chain joins TRBV14 and TRBJ2-1, with a possible D match to TRBD2 (6 bases). Germline CDR1 reads SGHDN; CDR2 reads FVKESK. V was cut by 1 base and J by 1 base, with 20 bases left in between. The CDR3 extends over 19 amino acids. DNA of the CDR3: TGTGCCAGCAGCCAAGGTCCCAGAGCTAGCGAGAGGTCCTACAATGAGCAGTTCTTC. It translates to CASSQGPRASERSYNEQFF.

The chain combines TRBV6-2 or TRBV6-3 with TRBJ2-7; 15 nucleotides agree with TRBD2. CDR1 and CDR2 (germline): MNHEY, SVGEGT. The J segment lost 7 bases and the V segment lost 2 bases, leaving 6 bases of the junction unmatched. This CDR3 has 16 residues. CDR3: CASSYGLAGGPREQYF. The DNA for the CDR3 is TGTGCCAGCAGTTACGGACTAGCGGGGGGGCCTCGAGAGCAGTACTTC.

The chain carries TRBV9 and TRBJ2-7; 8 bases fit TRBD2. Per germline, CDR1 SGDLS and CDR2 YYNGEE. This CDR3 has 15 residues. Trimming at V came to 0 bases and at J to 3 bases, leaving 5 bases not matched to a gene. CDR3 loop: CASSVEPGGNYEQYF. The DNA for the CDR3 is TGTGCCAGCAGCGTAGAACCGGGAGGGAACTACGAGCAGTACTTC.

The V gene is TRBV11-2, the J gene TRBJ2-3; 10 bases match TRBD1. There are 16 residues in the CDR3. Germline values: CDR1 SGHAT, CDR2 FQNNGV. V trimming: 5 bases; J trimming: 2 bases; junction bases outside the gene matches: 7. The CDR3, as DNA: TGTGCCAGCAGCCTAGCGACAGGGGGCTTCACAGATACGCAGTATTTT. Translated: CASSLATGGFTDTQYF.

Only a few counts were recorded for this clone. The chain recombines TRBV5-6 with TRBJ1-1, with a weak D call TRBD1 (5 bases). Germline lookup yields CDR1 SGHDT and CDR2 YYEEEE. This CDR3 is built from 16 residues. V shed 1 base and J shed 1 base, with 14 bases lying between them. The CDR3 spells CASSLISGRENTEAFF. Written as DNA, the CDR3 is TGTGCCAGCAGCTTGATATCGGGCAGGGAGAACACTGAAGCTTTCTTT.

CDR3 protein: CASSYQPGQGRDGYTF. CDR3 DNA sequence: TGTGCCAGCAGTTACCAGCCGGGACAGGGGCGAGATGGCTACACCTTC. This chain joins TRBV6-2 or TRBV6-3 and TRBJ1-2; 10 nucleotides agree with TRBD1. The CDR3 sequence is 16 residues long. Trimming removed 2 bases from V and 6 bases from J; junction bases left unmatched: 9. CDR1 and CDR2 (germline): MNHEY, SVGEGT.

The gene calls are TRBV9 and TRBJ2-3; tentative D call: TRBD2 (6 bases). The germline V gene has CDR1 SGDLS and CDR2 YYNGEE. The CDR3 is made up of 15 amino acids. Between the trimmed V and J ends, which lost 0 bases and 1 base, there was a span of 9 bases. The CDR3: CASSVVAAGTDTQYF. The CDR3, as DNA: TGTGCCAGCAGCGTAGTAGCGGCAGGCACAGATACGCAGTATTTT. Together with reference TRBV9 and TRBJ2-3, the CDR3 gives the full variable domain: DSGVTQTPKHLITATGQRVTLRCSPRSGDLSVYWYQQSLDQGLQFLIQYYNGEERAKGNILERFSAQQFPDLHSELNLSSLELGDSALYFCASSVVAAGTDTQYFGPGTRLTVL.

This chain uses TRBV5-1 with TRBJ2-7; maybe TRBD2 (6 bases). Germline V gives CDR1 SGHRS, CDR2 YFSETQ. V shed 4 bases and J shed 1 base, with 9 bases lying between them. CDR3 length: 13 residues. The CDR3 DNA follows: TGCGCCAGCAGCCGGGACTTTTCCTACGAGCAGTACTTC. Its translation is CASSRDFSYEQYF.

The CDR3 loop reads CASSLTEWTEAFF. CDR3 in DNA: TGTGCCAGCAGCTTGACGGAGTGGACTGAAGCTTTCTTT. The chain links TRBV14 to TRBJ1-1; D not resolved. The germline CDR1 and CDR2 sequences are SGHDN and FVKESK. The CDR3 contains 13 residues. V gave up 5 bases and J gave up 5 bases, with 12 bases separating them.

The rearrangement uses TRBV27 and TRBJ2-3, with 8 bases matching TRBD1. This CDR3 has 18 residues. The germline CDR1 and CDR2 sequences are MNHEY and SMNVEV (reference sequence). The J segment lost 1 base and the V segment lost 4 bases, leaving 13 bases of the junction unmatched. The CDR3 DNA sequence: TGTGCCAGCAGTTCCAAGGCAGTTTGGGGACAGGGCACAGATACGCAGTATTTT. This sequence encodes CASSSKAVWGQGTDTQYF.

The chain recombines TRBV11-2 with TRBJ2-1, with 10 nucleotides matching TRBD1. Germline assignment: CDR1 SGHAT and CDR2 FQNNGV. The CDR3 length is 14 residues. V lost 1 base and J lost 12; bases outside the gene matches: 6. CDR3 DNA: TGTGCCAGCAGCTTAGTCTCGGACAGGGGGGGGCAGTTCTTC. Translation gives CASSLVSDRGGQFF. Full variable domain (missing parts from reference TRBV11-2 and TRBJ2-1): EAGVAQSPRYKIIEKRQSVAFWCNPISGHATLYWYQQILGQGPKLLIQFQNNGVVDDSQLPKDRFSAERLKGVDSTLKIQPAKLEDSAVYLCASSLVSDRGGQFFGPGTRLTVL.

This chain links TRBV28 with TRBJ2-2; 14 bases map to TRBD2. The CDR3 length is 19 residues. Germline assignment: CDR1 MDHEN and CDR2 SYDVKM. J was trimmed by 2 bases and V by 7 bases; bases with no gene match: 12. The CDR3 is CASTPLGGLAGVNTGELFF. For the CDR3, the DNA is TGTGCCAGCACCCCTTTGGGGGGACTAGCGGGGGTAAACACCGGGGAGCTGTTTTTT.

The CDR3 sequence is CASSPGQGFGYTF. CDR3 coding DNA: TGTGCCAGCAGCCCCGGACAGGGCTTCGGCTACACCTTC. The chain joins TRBV12-3 or TRBV12-4 to TRBJ1-2; 8 bases fit TRBD1. The CDR3 length is 13 residues. The trim removed 6 bases at V and 8 bases at J, leaving 8 bases unmatched.

Of note for this clone: Other nucleotide sequences in the sample specify the same CDR3. The chain links TRBV19 to TRBJ2-3; 12 bases align to TRBD2. Trimming at V came to 4 bases and at J to 2 bases, leaving 4 bases not matched to a gene. This CDR3 comprises 16 residues. Germline V gives CDR1 LNHDA, CDR2 SQIVND (reference sequence). The CDR3 DNA follows: TGTGCCAGTAGTACCCGGACTAGCGGGGACACAGATACGCAGTATTTT. As protein: CASSTRTSGDTDTQYF. Drawing the rest from reference TRBV19 and TRBJ2-3, the complete variable domain is DGGITQSPKYLFRKEGQNVTLSCEQNLNHDAMYWYRQDPGQGLRLIYYSQIVNDFQKGDIAEGYSVSREKKESFPLTVTSAQKNPTAFYLCASSTRTSGDTDTQYFGPGTRLTVL.

The rearrangement links TRBV19 to TRBJ1-5; no definite D call. Trimming pared 7 bases from V and 0 bases from J, leaving 7 bases between. Germline V lookup: CDR1 LNHDA, CDR2 SQIVND (reference sequence). The CDR3 totals 13 residues. Here the CDR3 reads CASKQSSNQPQHF. The CDR3 DNA sequence: TGTGCCAGTAAACAGAGTAGCAATCAGCCCCAGCATTTT. The full variable domain, rest sourced from reference TRBV19 and TRBJ1-5, is DGGITQSPKYLFRKEGQNVTLSCEQNLNHDAMYWYRQDPGQGLRLIYYSQIVNDFQKGDIAEGYSVSREKKESFPLTVTSAQKNPTAFYLCASKQSSNQPQHFGDGTRLSIL.

The chain joins TRBV6-5 to TRBJ2-7; D is perhaps TRBD1 (5 bases). CDR3 length: 15 residues. The V and J ends lost 2 bases and 6 bases respectively, with 17 bases between them. In germline, CDR1 is MNHEY, CDR2 SVGAGI. The CDR3 sequence: CASSYDWQGSAEQYF. The CDR3 DNA follows: TGTGCCAGCAGTTACGATTGGCAGGGTTCGGCCGAGCAGTACTTC.